This T cell receptor (beta chain) was identified during a study of somatic mutations in cytotoxic T cells in rheumatoid arthritis. Study conclusions and caveats: Neither rheumatoid arthritis patients nor age-matched healthy controls had significantly different CD8+ T-cell clonality from the other group.

Method: immunoSEQ multiplex PCR; TCRdb's copy keeps in-frame clones and lacks some. The sample shows 6,000 to 8,000 clones, 75% of them seen only once. The healthy control blood donors were around 55% female, with median age approximately 61 years (range roughly 20-80). Worth noting for this clone: Its antigen is as yet unknown.

The CDR3 runs 12 residues. Germline V lookup: CDR1 MNHEY, CDR2 SMNVEV (reference sequence). V was shortened by 6 bases and J by 7 bases, with 10 bases between the two germline ends. The rearrangement links TRBV27 to TRBJ1-5; a possible D gene is TRBD1 (6 bases). The sequence was collected from a woman aged 55-69 years in good health. The sample consisted of CD8+ T cells sorted from blood. The CDR3 sequence: CASSTGLQPQHF. CDR3 nucleotide sequence: TGTGCCAGCAGCACAGGGTTGCAGCCCCAGCATTTT.